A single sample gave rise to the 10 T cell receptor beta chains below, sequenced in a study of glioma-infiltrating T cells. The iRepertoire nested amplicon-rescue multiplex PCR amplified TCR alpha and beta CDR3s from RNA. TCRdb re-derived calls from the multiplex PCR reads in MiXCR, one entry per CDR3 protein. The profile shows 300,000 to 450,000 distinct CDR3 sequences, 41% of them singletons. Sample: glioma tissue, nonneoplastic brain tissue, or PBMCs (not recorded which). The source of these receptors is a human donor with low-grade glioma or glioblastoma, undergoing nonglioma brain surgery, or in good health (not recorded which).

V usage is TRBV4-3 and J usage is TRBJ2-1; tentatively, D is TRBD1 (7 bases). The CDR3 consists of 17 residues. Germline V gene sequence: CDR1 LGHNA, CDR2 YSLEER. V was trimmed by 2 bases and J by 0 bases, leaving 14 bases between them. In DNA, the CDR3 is TGCGCCAGCAGCCAAAGGGGGCCGGGGGCCTCCTACAATGAGCAGTTCTTC. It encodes CASSQRGPGASYNEQFF.

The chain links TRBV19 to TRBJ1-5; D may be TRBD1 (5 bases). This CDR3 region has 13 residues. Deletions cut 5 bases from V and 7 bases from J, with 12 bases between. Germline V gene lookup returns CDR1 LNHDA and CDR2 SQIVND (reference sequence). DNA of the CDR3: TGTGCCAGTAGTGGGGCTTGGGGACAGCCCCAGCATTTT. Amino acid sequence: CASSGAWGQPQHF.

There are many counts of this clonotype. The CDR3 sequence: CASSYSGRRTPPDTQYF. CDR3 DNA: TGTGCCAGCAGTTACTCTGGCAGGAGGACCCCCCCTGATACGCAGTATTTT. The chain is built from TRBV6-6 and TRBJ2-3; D may be TRBD2 (5 bases). The germline V and J ends were trimmed by 0 bases and 6 bases, with 19 bases remaining between them. The germline V gene encodes CDR1 MNHNY and CDR2 SVGAGI (reference sequence). The CDR3 totals 17 residues.

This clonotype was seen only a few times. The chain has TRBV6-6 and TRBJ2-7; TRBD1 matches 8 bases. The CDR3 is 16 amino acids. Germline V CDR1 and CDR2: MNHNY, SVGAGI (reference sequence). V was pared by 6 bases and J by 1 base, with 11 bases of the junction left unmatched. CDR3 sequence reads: CASRATKGTGSYEQYF. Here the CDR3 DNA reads TGTGCCAGCAGGGCCACTAAGGGGACAGGTTCCTACGAGCAGTACTTC.

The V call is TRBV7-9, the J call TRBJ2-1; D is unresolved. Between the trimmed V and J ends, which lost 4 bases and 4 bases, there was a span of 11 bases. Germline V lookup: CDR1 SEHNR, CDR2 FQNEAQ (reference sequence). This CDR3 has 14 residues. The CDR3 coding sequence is TGTGCCAGCAGCTCCTTCTATGATTACAATGAGCAGTTCTTC. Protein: CASSSFYDYNEQFF.

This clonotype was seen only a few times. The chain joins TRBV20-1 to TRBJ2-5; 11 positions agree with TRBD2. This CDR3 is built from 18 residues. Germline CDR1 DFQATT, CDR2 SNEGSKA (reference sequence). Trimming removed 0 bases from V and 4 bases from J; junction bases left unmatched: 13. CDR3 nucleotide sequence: TGCAGTGCTAGAGATTGGACTAGCGGGCACAGCACTGGAGAGACCCAGTACTTC. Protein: CSARDWTSGHSTGETQYF.

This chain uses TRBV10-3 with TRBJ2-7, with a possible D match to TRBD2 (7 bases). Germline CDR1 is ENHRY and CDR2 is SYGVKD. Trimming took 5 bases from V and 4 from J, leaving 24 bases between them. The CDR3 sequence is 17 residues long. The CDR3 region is CAISSGQLSGGGYEQYF. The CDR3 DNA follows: TGTGCCATCAGTAGCGGACAGTTGTCGGGAGGCGGATACGAGCAGTACTTC.

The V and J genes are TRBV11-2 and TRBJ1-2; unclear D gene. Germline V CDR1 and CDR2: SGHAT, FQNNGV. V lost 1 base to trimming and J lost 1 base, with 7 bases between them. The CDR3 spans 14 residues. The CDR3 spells CASSLVGVNYGYTF. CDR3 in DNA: TGTGCCAGCAGCTTAGTGGGAGTTAACTATGGCTACACCTTC.

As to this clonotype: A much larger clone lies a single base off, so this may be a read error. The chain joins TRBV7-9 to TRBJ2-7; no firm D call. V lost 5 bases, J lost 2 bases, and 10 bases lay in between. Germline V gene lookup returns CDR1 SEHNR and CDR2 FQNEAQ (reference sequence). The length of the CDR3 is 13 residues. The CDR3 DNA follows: TGTGCCAGCAGCCATACCAACCCCTACGAGCAGTACTTC. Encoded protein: CASSHTNPYEQYF.

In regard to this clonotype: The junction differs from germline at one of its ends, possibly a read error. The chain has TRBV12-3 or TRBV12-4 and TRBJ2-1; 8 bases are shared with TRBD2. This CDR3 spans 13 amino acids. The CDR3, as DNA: TGTGCCAGCAGCCTAAGCGGGAGCTATGAGCAGTCCTTC. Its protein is CASSLSGSYEQSF.